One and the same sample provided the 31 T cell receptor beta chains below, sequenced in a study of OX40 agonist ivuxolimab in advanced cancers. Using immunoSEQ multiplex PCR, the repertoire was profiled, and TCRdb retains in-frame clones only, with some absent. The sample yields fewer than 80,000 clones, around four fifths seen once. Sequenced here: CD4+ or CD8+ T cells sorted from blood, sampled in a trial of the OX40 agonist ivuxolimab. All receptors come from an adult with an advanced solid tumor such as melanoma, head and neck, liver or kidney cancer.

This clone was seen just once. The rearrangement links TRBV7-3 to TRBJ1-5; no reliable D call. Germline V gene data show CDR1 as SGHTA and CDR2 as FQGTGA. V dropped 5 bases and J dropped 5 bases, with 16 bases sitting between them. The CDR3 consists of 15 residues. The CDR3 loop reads CASSLPGVSHQPQHF. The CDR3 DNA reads TGTGCCAGCAGCCTCCCGGGAGTCAGTCATCAGCCCCAGCATTTT.

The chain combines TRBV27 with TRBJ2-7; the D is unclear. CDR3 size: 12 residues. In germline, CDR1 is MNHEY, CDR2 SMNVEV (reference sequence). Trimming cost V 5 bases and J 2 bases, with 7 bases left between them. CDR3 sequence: CASSLSPYEQYF. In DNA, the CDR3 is TGTGCCAGCAGTCTCTCCCCCTACGAGCAGTACTTC.

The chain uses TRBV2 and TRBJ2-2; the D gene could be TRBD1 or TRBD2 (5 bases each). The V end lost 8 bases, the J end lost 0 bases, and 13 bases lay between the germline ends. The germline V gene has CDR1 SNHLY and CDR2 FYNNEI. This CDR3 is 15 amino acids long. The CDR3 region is CASGLGVTNTGELFF. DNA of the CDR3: TGTGCCAGCGGGTTGGGGGTTACGAACACCGGGGAGCTGTTTTTT.

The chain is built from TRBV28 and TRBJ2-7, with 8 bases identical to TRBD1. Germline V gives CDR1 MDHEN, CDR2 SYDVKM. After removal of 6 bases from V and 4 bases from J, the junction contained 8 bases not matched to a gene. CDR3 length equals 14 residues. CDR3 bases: TGTGCCAGCAGCTACGACAGGGGCCAGTACGAGCAGTACTTC. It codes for CASSYDRGQYEQYF.

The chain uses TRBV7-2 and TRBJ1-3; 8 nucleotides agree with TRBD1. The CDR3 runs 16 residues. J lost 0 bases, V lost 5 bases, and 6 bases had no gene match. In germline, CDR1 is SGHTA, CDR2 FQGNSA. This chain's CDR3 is CASSGTGLFSGNTIYF. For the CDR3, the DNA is TGTGCCAGCAGCGGGACAGGATTATTCTCTGGAAACACCATATATTTT.

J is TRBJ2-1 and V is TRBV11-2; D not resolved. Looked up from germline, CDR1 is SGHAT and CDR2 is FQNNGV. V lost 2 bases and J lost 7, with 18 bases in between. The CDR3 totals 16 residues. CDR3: CASSLTLETVGNEQFF. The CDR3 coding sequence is TGTGCCAGCAGCTTAACCCTGGAAACGGTGGGGAATGAGCAGTTCTTC.

CDR3 sequence reads: CASSRVPMVTYGYTF. CDR3 bases: TGTGCCAGCAGCCGAGTCCCAATGGTTACCTATGGCTACACCTTC. The chain links TRBV5-6 to TRBJ1-2; D remains ambiguous. This CDR3 contains 15 residues. V lost 4 bases and J 4 bases, leaving 17 bases between the germline ends. CDR1 is SGHDT and CDR2 is YYEEEE in the germline V gene.

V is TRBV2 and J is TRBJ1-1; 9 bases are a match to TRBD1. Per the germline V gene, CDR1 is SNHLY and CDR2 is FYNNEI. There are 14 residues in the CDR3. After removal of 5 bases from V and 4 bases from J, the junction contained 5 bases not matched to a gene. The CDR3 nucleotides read TGTGCCAGCAGTATGGAGACAGGGGGCACTGAAGCTTTCTTT. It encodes CASSMETGGTEAFF. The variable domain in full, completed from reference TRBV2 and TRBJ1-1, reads EPEVTQTPSHQVTQMGQEVILRCVPISNHLYFYWYRQILGQKVEFLVSFYNNEISEKSEIFDDQFSVERPDGSNFTLKIRSTKLEDSAMYFCASSMETGGTEAFFGQGTRLTVV.

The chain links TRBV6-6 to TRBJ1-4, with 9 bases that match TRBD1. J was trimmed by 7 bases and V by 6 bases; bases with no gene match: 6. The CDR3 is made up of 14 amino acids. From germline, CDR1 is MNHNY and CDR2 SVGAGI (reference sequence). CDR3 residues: CASSAGTGSEKLFF. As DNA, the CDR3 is TGTGCCAGCAGCGCCGGGACAGGGAGTGAAAAACTGTTTTTT.

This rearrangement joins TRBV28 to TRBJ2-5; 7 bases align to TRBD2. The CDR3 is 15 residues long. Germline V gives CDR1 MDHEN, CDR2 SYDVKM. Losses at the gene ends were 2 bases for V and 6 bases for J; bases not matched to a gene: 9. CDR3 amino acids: CASSLRPGAGKTQYF. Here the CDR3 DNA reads TGTGCCAGCAGTTTACGCCCAGGAGCGGGGAAGACCCAGTACTTC.

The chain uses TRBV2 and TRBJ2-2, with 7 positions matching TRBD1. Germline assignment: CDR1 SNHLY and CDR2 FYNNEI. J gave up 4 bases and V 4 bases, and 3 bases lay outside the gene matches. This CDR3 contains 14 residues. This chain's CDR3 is CASSGTGSTGELFF. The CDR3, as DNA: TGTGCCAGCAGTGGGACAGGCAGCACCGGGGAGCTGTTTTTT.

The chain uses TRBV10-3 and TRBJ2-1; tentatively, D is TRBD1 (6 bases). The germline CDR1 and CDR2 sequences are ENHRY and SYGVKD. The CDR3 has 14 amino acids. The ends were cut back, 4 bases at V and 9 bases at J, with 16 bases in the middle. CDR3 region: CAISASPQGGEQFF. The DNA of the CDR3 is TGTGCCATCAGTGCGAGCCCACAGGGCGGTGAGCAGTTCTTC.

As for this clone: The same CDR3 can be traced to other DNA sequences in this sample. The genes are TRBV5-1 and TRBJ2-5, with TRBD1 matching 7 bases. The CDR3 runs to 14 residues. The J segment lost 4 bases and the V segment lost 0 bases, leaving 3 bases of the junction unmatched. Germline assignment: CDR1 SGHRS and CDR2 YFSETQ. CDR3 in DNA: TGCGCCAGCAGCTTGGCCACAGGGGTAGAGACCCAGTACTTC. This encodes CASSLATGVETQYF.

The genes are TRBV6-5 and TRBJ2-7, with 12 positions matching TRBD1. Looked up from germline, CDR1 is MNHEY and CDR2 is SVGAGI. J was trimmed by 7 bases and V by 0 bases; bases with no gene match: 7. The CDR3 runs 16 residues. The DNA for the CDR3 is TGTGCCAGCAGTTACTCGCCCGGGACAGGGGGCAGTGAGCAGTACTTC. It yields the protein CASSYSPGTGGSEQYF.

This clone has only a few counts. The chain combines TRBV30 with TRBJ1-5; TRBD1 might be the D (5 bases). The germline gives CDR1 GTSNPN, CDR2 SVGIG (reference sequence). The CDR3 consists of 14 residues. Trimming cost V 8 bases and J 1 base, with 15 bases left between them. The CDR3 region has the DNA TGTGCCGGGGGAGAGACACGGAGCAATCAGCCCCAGCATTTT. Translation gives CAGGETRSNQPQHF.

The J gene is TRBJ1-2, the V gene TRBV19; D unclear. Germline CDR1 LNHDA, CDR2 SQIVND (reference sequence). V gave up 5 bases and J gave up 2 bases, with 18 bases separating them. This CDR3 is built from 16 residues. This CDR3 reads CASSFASRLGNYGYTF. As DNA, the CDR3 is TGTGCCAGTAGTTTTGCGTCGCGTTTGGGAAACTATGGCTACACCTTC.

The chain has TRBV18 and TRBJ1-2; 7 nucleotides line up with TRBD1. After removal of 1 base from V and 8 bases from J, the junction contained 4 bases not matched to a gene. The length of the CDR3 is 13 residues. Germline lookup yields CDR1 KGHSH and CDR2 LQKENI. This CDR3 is CASSPQGAEGYTF. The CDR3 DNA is TGTGCCAGCTCACCACAGGGGGCGGAAGGCTACACCTTC.

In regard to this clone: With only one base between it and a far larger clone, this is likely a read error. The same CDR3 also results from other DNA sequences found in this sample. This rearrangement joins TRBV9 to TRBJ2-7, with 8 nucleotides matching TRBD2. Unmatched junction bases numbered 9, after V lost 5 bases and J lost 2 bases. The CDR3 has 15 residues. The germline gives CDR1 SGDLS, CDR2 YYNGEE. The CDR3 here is CASSPLAGPTYEQYF. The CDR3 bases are TGTGCCAGCAGTCCTCTAGCGGGTCCGACCTACGAGCAGTACTTC.

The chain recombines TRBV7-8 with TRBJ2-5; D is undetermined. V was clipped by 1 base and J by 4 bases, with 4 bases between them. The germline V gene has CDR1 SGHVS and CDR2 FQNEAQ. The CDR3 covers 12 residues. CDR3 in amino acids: CASSLGRETQYF. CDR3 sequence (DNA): TGTGCCAGCAGCTTAGGCAGAGAGACCCAGTACTTC.

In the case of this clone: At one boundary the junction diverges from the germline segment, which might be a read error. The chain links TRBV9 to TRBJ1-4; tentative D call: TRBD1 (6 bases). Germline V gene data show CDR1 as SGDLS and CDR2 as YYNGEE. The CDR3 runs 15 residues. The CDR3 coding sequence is TGTGCCAGCACCGTAGGAGGGGACATTGGACAAAAACTGTTTTTT. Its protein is CASTVGGDIGQKLFF.

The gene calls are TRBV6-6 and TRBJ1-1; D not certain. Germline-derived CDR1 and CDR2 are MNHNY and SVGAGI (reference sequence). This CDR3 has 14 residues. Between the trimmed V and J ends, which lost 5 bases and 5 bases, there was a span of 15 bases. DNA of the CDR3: TGTGCCAGCAGTAAGGCCCTGGTAAGAACTGAAGCTTTCTTT. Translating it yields CASSKALVRTEAFF.

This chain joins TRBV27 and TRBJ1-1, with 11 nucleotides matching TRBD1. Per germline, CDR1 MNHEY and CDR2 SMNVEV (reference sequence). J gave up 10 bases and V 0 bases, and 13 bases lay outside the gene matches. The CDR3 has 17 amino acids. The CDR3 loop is CASSLSGPWTGGRRAFF. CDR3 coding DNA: TGTGCCAGCAGTTTATCGGGCCCGTGGACAGGGGGCCGGAGAGCTTTCTTT.

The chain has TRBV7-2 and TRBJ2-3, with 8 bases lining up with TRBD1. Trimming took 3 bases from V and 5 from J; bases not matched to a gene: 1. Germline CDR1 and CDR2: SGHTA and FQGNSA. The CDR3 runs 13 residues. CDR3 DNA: TGTGCCAGCAGCTTGGACAGGGTAGATACGCAGTATTTT. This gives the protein CASSLDRVDTQYF. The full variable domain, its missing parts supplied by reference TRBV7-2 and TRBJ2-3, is GAGVSQSPSNKVTEKGKDVELRCDPISGHTALYWYRQSLGQGLEFLIYFQGNSAPDKSGLPSDRFSAERTGGSVSTLTIQRTQQEDSAVYLCASSLDRVDTQYFGPGTRLTVL.

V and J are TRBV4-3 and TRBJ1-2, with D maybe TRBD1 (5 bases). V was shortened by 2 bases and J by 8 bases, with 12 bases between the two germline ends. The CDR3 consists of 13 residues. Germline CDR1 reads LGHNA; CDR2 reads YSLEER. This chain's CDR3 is CASSQFPGAGYTF. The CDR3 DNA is TGCGCCAGCAGCCAATTTCCTGGGGCGGGCTACACCTTC.

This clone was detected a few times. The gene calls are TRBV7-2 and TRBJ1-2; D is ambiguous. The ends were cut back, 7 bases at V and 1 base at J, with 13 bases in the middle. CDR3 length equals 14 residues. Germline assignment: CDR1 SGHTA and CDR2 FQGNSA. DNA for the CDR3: TGTGCCAGCACCTATAGTCGGGTTAACTATGGCTACACCTTC. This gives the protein CASTYSRVNYGYTF.

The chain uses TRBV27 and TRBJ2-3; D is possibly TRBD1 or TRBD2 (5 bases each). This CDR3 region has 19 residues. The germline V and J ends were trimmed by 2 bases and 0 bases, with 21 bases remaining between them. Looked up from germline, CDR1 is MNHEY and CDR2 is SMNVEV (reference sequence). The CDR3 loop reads CASSLIFAGRGSSTDTQYF. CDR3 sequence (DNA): TGTGCCAGCAGTTTAATATTTGCTGGTCGGGGCTCTAGCACAGATACGCAGTATTTT.

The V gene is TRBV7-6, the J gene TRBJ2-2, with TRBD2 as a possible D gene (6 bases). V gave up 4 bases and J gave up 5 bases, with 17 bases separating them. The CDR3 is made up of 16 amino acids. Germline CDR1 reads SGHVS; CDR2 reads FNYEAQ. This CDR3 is CASSSSGESRTGELFF. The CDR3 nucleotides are TGTGCCAGCAGCTCCTCGGGGGAAAGTCGAACCGGGGAGCTGTTTTTT.

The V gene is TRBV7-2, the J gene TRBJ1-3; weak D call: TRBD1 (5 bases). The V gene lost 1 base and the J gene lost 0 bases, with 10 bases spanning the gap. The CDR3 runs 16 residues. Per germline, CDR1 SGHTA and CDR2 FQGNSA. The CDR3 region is CASSLVGLLSGNTIYF. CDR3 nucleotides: TGTGCCAGCAGCTTAGTGGGACTACTCTCTGGAAACACCATATATTTT.

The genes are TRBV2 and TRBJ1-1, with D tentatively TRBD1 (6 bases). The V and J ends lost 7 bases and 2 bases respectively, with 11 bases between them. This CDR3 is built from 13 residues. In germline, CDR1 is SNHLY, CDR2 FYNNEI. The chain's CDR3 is CASNRDSNTEAFF. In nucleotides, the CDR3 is TGTGCCAGCAACAGGGACTCCAACACTGAAGCTTTCTTT.

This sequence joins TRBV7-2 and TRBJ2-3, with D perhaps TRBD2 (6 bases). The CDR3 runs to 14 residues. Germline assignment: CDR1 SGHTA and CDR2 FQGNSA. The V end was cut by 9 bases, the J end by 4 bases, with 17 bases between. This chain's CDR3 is CASNTRRGPDTQYF. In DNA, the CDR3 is TGTGCCAGTAATACGAGGAGGGGCCCAGATACGCAGTATTTT. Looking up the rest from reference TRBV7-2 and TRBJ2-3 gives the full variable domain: GAGVSQSPSNKVTEKGKDVELRCDPISGHTALYWYRQSLGQGLEFLIYFQGNSAPDKSGLPSDRFSAERTGGSVSTLTIQRTQQEDSAVYLCASNTRRGPDTQYFGPGTRLTVL.

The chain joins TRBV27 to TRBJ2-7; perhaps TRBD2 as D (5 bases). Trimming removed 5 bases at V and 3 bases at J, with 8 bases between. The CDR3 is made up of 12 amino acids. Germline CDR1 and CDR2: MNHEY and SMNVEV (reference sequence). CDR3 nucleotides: TGTGCCAGCAGTACCCGGGACTACGAGCAGTACTTC. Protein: CASSTRDYEQYF.